One sample yielded the 27 T cell receptor beta chains listed below, sequenced in a study of blood T cell repertoires in COVID-19. The data were produced by immunoSEQ multiplex PCR, yet TCRdb's version contains in-frame clones alone and is incomplete. The table lists 260,000 or so clones, approximately 84% of them singletons. Sequencing was performed on PBMCs or T cells enriched from blood (not recorded which). All receptors come from a man between 18 and 35 years old who had recovered from COVID-19.

The chain links TRBV27 to TRBJ2-7, with TRBD1 matching over 9 bases. The ends lost 4 bases at V and 4 bases at J; junction bases unmatched: 8. Germline V gives CDR1 MNHEY, CDR2 SMNVEV (reference sequence). There are 15 residues in the CDR3. The CDR3 sequence is CASSSDRDRVYEQYF. CDR3 nucleotides: TGTGCCAGCAGTTCGGACCGGGACAGGGTTTACGAGCAGTACTTC.

The chain combines TRBV3-1 (or the pseudogene TRBV3-2) with TRBJ1-6; 7 bases match TRBD1. Germline V gives CDR1 LGHDT, CDR2 YNNKEL (reference sequence). This CDR3 region has 18 residues. V shed 2 bases and J 5 bases; nucleotides not matched to a gene: 12. The CDR3 bases are TGTGCCAGCAGCCAATCCCCCCCTTCGACAGGGAATAATTCACCCCTCCACTTT. Its translation is CASSQSPPSTGNNSPLHF.

This clone was seen only a few times. V usage is TRBV18 and J usage is TRBJ2-3; 11 bases agree with TRBD2. The CDR3 covers 16 residues. V lost 1 base to trimming and J lost 7 bases; unmatched junction nucleotides: 7. Germline CDR1 and CDR2: KGHSH and LQKENI. The CDR3 nucleotides are TGTGCCAGCTCACCACTGGCTAGCGGGGGGAGTAATACGCAGTATTTT. Translation: CASSPLASGGSNTQYF. The whole variable domain, filled in from reference TRBV18 and TRBJ2-3, reads NAGVMQNPRHLVRRRGQEARLRCSPMKGHSHVYWYRQLPEEGLKFMVYLQKENIIDESGMPKERFSAEFPKEGPSILRIQQVVRGDSAAYFCASSPLASGGSNTQYFGPGTRLTVL.

This clone was picked up one time. The chain has TRBV10-2 and TRBJ2-5; D perhaps matches TRBD1 (5 bases). V was cut by 6 bases and J by 2 bases, with 10 bases left in between. This CDR3 has 13 amino acids. CDR1 WSHSY and CDR2 SAAADI come from the germline V gene. CDR3: CASRGQIQETQYF. CDR3 sequence (DNA): TGCGCCAGCAGAGGACAAATTCAAGAGACCCAGTACTTC.

The chain combines TRBV28 with TRBJ2-2, with TRBD1 as a possible D gene (6 bases). Germline assignment: CDR1 MDHEN and CDR2 SYDVKM. This CDR3 has 17 residues. Trimming took off 2 bases at V and 3 bases at J, with 16 bases between the two ends. CDR3 nucleotides: TGTGCCAGCAGTTTAGCAGGGGCCCCGGTGGACACCGGGGAGCTGTTTTTT. Its protein product is CASSLAGAPVDTGELFF. Full variable domain (rest looked up from reference TRBV28 and TRBJ2-2): DVKVTQSSRYLVKRTGEKVFLECVQDMDHENMFWYRQDPGLGLRLIYFSYDVKMKEKGDIPEGYSVSREKKERFSLILESASTNQTSMYLCASSLAGAPVDTGELFFGEGSRLTVL.

The chain recombines TRBV7-2 with TRBJ2-7; 8 bases agree with TRBD1. V was pared by 3 bases and J by 4 bases, with 5 bases of the junction left unmatched. Germline assignment: CDR1 SGHTA and CDR2 FQGNSA. The CDR3 loop spans 14 amino acids. In DNA, the CDR3 is TGTGCCAGCAGCTTGACAGGGGTTCCGTACGAGCAGTACTTC. This gives the protein CASSLTGVPYEQYF.

This clone was seen just once. The chain uses TRBV24-1 and TRBJ2-3, with 8 bases aligning to TRBD1. The CDR3 is 16 residues long. V was clipped by 5 bases and J by 0 bases; unmatched bases: 6. Germline V lookup: CDR1 KGHDR, CDR2 SFDVKD. CDR3 residues: CATSAATGGSTDTQYF. CDR3 DNA: TGTGCCACCAGTGCCGCTACAGGGGGGAGCACAGATACGCAGTATTTT.

The V and J genes are TRBV4-2 and TRBJ2-1, with D perhaps TRBD2 (7 bases). V was clipped by 4 bases and J by 7 bases, with 20 bases between them. CDR3 length equals 16 residues. The V gene's germline CDR1 is LGHNA and CDR2 YNFKEQ. The CDR3 coding sequence is TGTGCCAGCAGCCCCGGCGGAGGGGGGGATTCAAATGAGCAGTTCTTC. As protein: CASSPGGGGDSNEQFF.

The chain couples TRBV27 to TRBJ2-2; 11 bases agree with TRBD2. Germline values: CDR1 MNHEY, CDR2 SMNVEV (reference sequence). V gave up 8 bases and J gave up 7 bases; unmatched junction bases: 12. The CDR3 is made up of 16 amino acids. Here the CDR3 reads CASAQLAGVRIGELFF. Here the CDR3 DNA reads TGTGCCAGCGCCCAACTAGCGGGGGTTCGGATCGGGGAGCTGTTTTTT.

The chain combines TRBV25-1 with TRBJ1-1; D is unresolved. The V end lost 2 bases, the J end lost 2 bases, and 9 bases lay between the germline ends. Germline V gene lookup returns CDR1 MGHDK and CDR2 SYGVNS. The CDR3 is made up of 14 amino acids. The CDR3 loop reads CASSEESYNTEAFF. The CDR3 coding sequence is TGTGCCAGCAGTGAAGAGTCCTACAACACTGAAGCTTTCTTT.

This clone was picked up one time. The V gene is TRBV5-6, the J gene TRBJ2-7; D is undetermined. This CDR3 contains 15 residues. V was cut by 3 bases and J by 2 bases, with 15 bases left in between. From germline, CDR1 is SGHDT and CDR2 YYEEEE. This chain's CDR3 is CASSWSQATPYEQYF. The CDR3 coding sequence is TGTGCCAGCAGCTGGAGTCAAGCGACCCCCTACGAGCAGTACTTC.

This sequence joins TRBV5-1 and TRBJ1-2, with D tentatively TRBD1 (6 bases). Germline V gene sequence: CDR1 SGHRS, CDR2 YFSETQ. This CDR3 region has 13 residues. Trimming removed 2 bases from V and 7 bases from J, with 12 bases in between. The CDR3 nucleotides read TGCGCCAGCAGCTTCCGCAGGGGAAGTGGCTACACCTTC. Residues: CASSFRRGSGYTF. The full variable domain, in which reference TRBV5-1 and TRBJ1-2 provide the parts outside the CDR3, is KAGVTQTPRYLIKTRGQQVTLSCSPISGHRSVSWYQQTPGQGLQFLFEYFSETQRNKGNFPGRFSGRQFSNSRSEMNVSTLELGDSALYLCASSFRRGSGYTFGSGTRLTVV.

The chain uses TRBV12-5 and TRBJ2-3; D perhaps matches TRBD1 (6 bases). Germline CDR1 and CDR2: LGHNT and FRNRAP. The CDR3 extends over 15 amino acids. The ends were cut back, 10 bases at V and 0 bases at J, with 17 bases in the middle. The CDR3 coding sequence is TGTGCTACCCGAGCACAGGGTGGAAGCACAGATACGCAGTATTTT. This codes for CATRAQGGSTDTQYF.

The chain combines TRBV11-3 with TRBJ2-2; D possibly corresponds to TRBD2 (5 bases). This CDR3 spans 17 amino acids. CDR1 and CDR2 from the germline V gene are SGHNT and YENEEA. Trimming pared 4 bases from V and 6 bases from J, leaving 21 bases between. CDR3 loop: CASSSYTYRDGAGELFF. The CDR3 DNA follows: TGTGCCAGCAGCTCATACACATACCGGGATGGGGCCGGGGAGCTGTTTTTT.

The chain combines TRBV6-5 with TRBJ2-7, with TRBD2 identical over 8 bases. With V trimmed by 0 bases and J by 2 bases, 6 bases remained unmatched. In germline, CDR1 is MNHEY, CDR2 SVGAGI. The CDR3 length is 16 residues. CDR3 nucleotide sequence: TGTGCCAGCAGTTACTCGTCACTCGGGGGGGCCTACGAGCAGTACTTC. It translates to CASSYSSLGGAYEQYF.

V usage is TRBV6-1 and J usage is TRBJ2-7; 7 bases are a match to TRBD2. Germline V CDR1 and CDR2: MNHNS, SASEGT. CDR3 size: 16 residues. Unmatched junction bases numbered 5, after V lost 0 bases and J lost 0 bases. This chain's CDR3 is CASSEAGQRGSYEQYF. Here the CDR3 DNA reads TGTGCCAGCAGTGAAGCGGGCCAGCGGGGCTCCTACGAGCAGTACTTC.

V and J are TRBV6-1 and TRBJ2-1, with a weak D call TRBD1 (5 bases). Trimming took off 1 base at V and 8 bases at J, with 12 bases between the two ends. The CDR3 covers 14 residues. The germline gives CDR1 MNHNS, CDR2 SASEGT. The CDR3 region is CASSEGGAIYEQFF. The CDR3 DNA is TGTGCCAGCAGTGAAGGGGGCGCGATTTATGAGCAGTTCTTC.

This chain connects TRBV15 to TRBJ2-6; D gene uncertain. Germline assignment: CDR1 LNHNV and CDR2 YYDKDF (reference sequence). The CDR3 runs 14 residues. Trimming pared 5 bases from V and 5 bases from J, leaving 10 bases between. The CDR3 here is CATSPRHRANVLTF. CDR3 in DNA: TGTGCCACCAGCCCCCGCCACAGGGCCAACGTCCTGACTTTC. The full variable domain, with the rest looked up from reference TRBV15 and TRBJ2-6, is DAMVIQNPRYQVTQFGKPVTLSCSQTLNHNVMYWYQQKSSQAPKLLFHYYDKDFNNEADTPDNFQSRRPNTSFCFLDIRSPGLGDTAMYLCATSPRHRANVLTFGAGSRLTVL.

In this sample, this clone turned up a few times. V and J are TRBV25-1 and TRBJ2-5, with D unresolved. Germline V lookup: CDR1 MGHDK, CDR2 SYGVNS. The CDR3 has 16 amino acids. V gave up 1 base and J gave up 1 base, with 13 bases separating them. The CDR3 spells CASSEFKSSLQETQYF. DNA for the CDR3: TGTGCCAGCAGTGAATTTAAGTCTAGTCTCCAAGAGACCCAGTACTTC.

This clone was found a few times. This chain connects TRBV4-1 to TRBJ1-6, with D hard to call. The germline gives CDR1 MGHRA, CDR2 YSYEKL. The CDR3 contains 14 residues. Trimming left V 0 bases short and J 10 bases short, with 10 bases between. The CDR3 protein is CASSQDRTGSPLHF. The CDR3, as DNA: TGCGCCAGCAGCCAAGATCGCACGGGGTCACCCCTCCACTTT.

The rearrangement uses TRBV6-6 and TRBJ1-5, with 7 bases aligning to TRBD1. The CDR3 contains 16 residues. Germline assignment: CDR1 MNHNY and CDR2 SVGAGI (reference sequence). With 0 bases clipped from V and 2 bases from J, the junction kept 4 bases outside the gene matches. CDR3 in amino acids: CASSYSRGQGNQPQHF. The CDR3 nucleotides read TGTGCCAGCAGTTACTCAAGGGGGCAGGGCAATCAGCCCCAGCATTTT.

The gene calls are TRBV10-2 and TRBJ2-1; D is uncertain. Germline assignment: CDR1 WSHSY and CDR2 SAAADI. Trimming stripped 3 bases from V and 5 bases from J, with 5 bases between. The CDR3 extends over 12 amino acids. The CDR3 region has the DNA TGCGCCAGCAGTGATGAGGACAATGAGCAGTTCTTC. As protein: CASSDEDNEQFF.

V usage is TRBV5-1 and J usage is TRBJ2-1, with D unclear. Germline values: CDR1 SGHRS, CDR2 YFSETQ. This CDR3 spans 15 amino acids. V lost 0 bases and J 5 bases, leaving 12 bases between the germline ends. The CDR3 spells CASSLVVTVNNEQFF. The CDR3 nucleotides are TGCGCCAGCAGCTTGGTCGTTACTGTTAACAATGAGCAGTTCTTC.

The chain employs TRBV7-3 and TRBJ2-5, with a weak D call TRBD2 (6 bases). Germline V gives CDR1 SGHTA, CDR2 FQGTGA. The CDR3 runs to 15 residues. V was cut by 5 bases and J by 1 base, with 14 bases left in between. The CDR3 DNA reads as TGTGCCAGCAGCCCCTCGGGAGTTACCCAAGAGACCCAGTACTTC. Protein product: CASSPSGVTQETQYF.

The rearrangement joins TRBV7-2 to TRBJ2-1; D is uncertain. Trimming removed 5 bases at V and 8 bases at J, with 13 bases between. In germline, CDR1 is SGHTA, CDR2 FQGNSA. CDR3 length equals 13 residues. The CDR3 DNA sequence: TGTGCCAGCAGCCTCGTCCTCCTTTATGAGCAGTTCTTC. This translates into CASSLVLLYEQFF.

This chain joins TRBV19 and TRBJ2-1; perhaps TRBD2 as D (6 bases). The CDR3 sequence is 15 residues long. From germline, CDR1 is LNHDA and CDR2 SQIVND (reference sequence). Deletions cut 5 bases from V and 9 bases from J, with 20 bases between. The CDR3 nucleotides are TGTGCCAGTAGTGACCCAGCGGGCTCTCGCGGTGAGCAGTTCTTC. The encoded protein is CASSDPAGSRGEQFF.

The rearrangement links TRBV2 to TRBJ2-2; 8 bases line up with TRBD2. This CDR3 comprises 15 residues. Unmatched junction bases numbered 5, after V lost 1 base and J lost 7 bases. CDR1 is SNHLY and CDR2 is FYNNEI in the germline V gene. CDR3 sequence: CASSEDGGAIGELFF. CDR3 nucleotides: TGTGCCAGCAGTGAAGACGGGGGGGCCATCGGGGAGCTGTTTTTT.